Each of the 3 T cell receptor beta chains below was sequenced from the same sample in a study of cytomegalovirus exposure and HLA in healthy donors. Vbeta (60) and Jbeta (13) primers were used in the PCR. Using immunoSEQ multiplex PCR, the repertoire was profiled, and TCRdb retains in-frame clones only, with some absent. In the table there are some 120,000 clones, around three quarters of which are singletons. What was sequenced was PBMCs. These receptors were obtained from a middle-aged man in good health and CMV-seronegative.

The rearrangement links TRBV5-1 to TRBJ2-2; TRBD2 matches 12 bases. The CDR3 length is 16 residues. CDR1 SGHRS and CDR2 YFSETQ come from the germline V gene. Trimming at V came to 0 bases and at J to 8 bases, leaving 5 bases not matched to a gene. The CDR3 loop reads CASSLGLAGALGELFF. The CDR3 nucleotides read TGCGCCAGCAGCTTGGGACTAGCGGGGGCCCTTGGGGAGCTGTTTTTT. Variable domain in full (rest from reference TRBV5-1 and TRBJ2-2): KAGVTQTPRYLIKTRGQQVTLSCSPISGHRSVSWYQQTPGQGLQFLFEYFSETQRNKGNFPGRFSGRQFSNSRSEMNVSTLELGDSALYLCASSLGLAGALGELFFGEGSRLTVL.

The sample holds one count of this clone. This rearrangement joins TRBV7-2 to TRBJ2-7, with D possibly TRBD1 on 6 matching bases. Deletions cut 1 base from V and 5 bases from J, with 21 bases between. This CDR3 is built from 17 residues. Germline V gene lookup returns CDR1 SGHTA and CDR2 FQGNSA. CDR3 nucleotides: TGTGCCAGCAGCTTAGATCCTGGGGGCCGTCCACGTCACGAGCAGTACTTC. Residues: CASSLDPGGRPRHEQYF.

This clone was seen many times. The V call is TRBV7-9, the J call TRBJ2-3, with D perhaps TRBD2 (5 bases). Germline lookup yields CDR1 SEHNR and CDR2 FQNEAQ (reference sequence). V was shortened by 2 bases and J by 7 bases, with 13 bases between the two germline ends. This CDR3 contains 14 residues. CDR3 DNA sequence: TGTGCCAGCAGCTTACCTAGCATCGCTAATACGCAGTATTTT. Its translation: CASSLPSIANTQYF. The variable domain in full, completed from reference TRBV7-9 and TRBJ2-3, reads DTGVSQNPRHKITKRGQNVTFRCDPISEHNRLYWYRQTLGQGPEFLTYFQNEAQLEKSRLLSDRFSAERPKGSFSTLEIQRTEQGDSAMYLCASSLPSIANTQYFGPGTRLTVL.